This TCR beta chain was sequenced in a study of blood T cells in healthy people across ages. Primers used in a second PCR of about 7 to 11 cycles were a sample-barcoded 5' primer and a J-beta primer mix. TCRdb passed the 5' RACE reads through MiXCR, listing each CDR3 protein once. The sample contains about 800,000 distinct CDR3 sequences, around 25% of which appear only once. The CDR3 spans 19 residues. CDR1 and CDR2 (germline): SGHRS, YFSETQ. These data are also associated with another study on T cells of mothers and their children. This second study notes: Samples were obtained from a few healthy Caucasian mothers and their six children.

Sequencing used blood. The chain recombines TRBV5-1 with TRBJ2-5; 8 bases line up with TRBD2. The better agreement between TRBJ2-7 and the DNA end casts doubt on the J call. The TCR originated in a boy between 10 and 17 years old in good health. The CDR3 protein is CASSCHRTGTGTRGYEQYF. The CDR3 region has the DNA TGCGCCAGCAGCTGCCACCGAACCGGAACCGGGACTAGAGGGTACGAGCAGTACTTC.